The sequence of this T cell receptor beta chain was determined in a study of Siglec-9 on CD8 T cells in melanoma. Study-wide points: An effector memory CD8+ subset marked by Siglec-9 reportedly appeared to gather in melanoma.

By share, this clone counts as large (0.1 to 1%). Its antigen is undetermined. The V gene lost 6 bases and the J gene lost 4 bases, with 7 bases spanning the gap. The CDR3 length is 12 residues. Germline-derived CDR1 and CDR2 are MDHEN and SYDVKM. Produced via immunoSEQ multiplex PCR; TCRdb's table is partial and in-frame only. The sample has some 37,000 clones, about 86% seen once. Sequenced sample: Siglec-9- CD8+ T cells sorted from blood. The chain carries TRBV28 and TRBJ1-5; unclear D gene. This TCR derives from a human donor in good health. In nucleotides, the CDR3 is TGTGCCAGCAGGATTCGGAATCAGCCCCAGCATTTT. Its translation is CASRIRNQPQHF.